Ten or more counts support the clone carrying this T cell receptor beta chain. Its antigen is currently unknown. MiXCR, run by TCRdb on the RT-PCR reads, gives a single entry per CDR3 protein. Of 610,000 or so distinct CDR3 sequences detected, 14% appear once; the ten largest clones hold around 10%. The CDR3 length is 16 residues. V was trimmed by 3 bases and J by 0 bases, leaving 11 bases between them. The sample belongs to a study of response to subunit inactivated influenza vaccine. Study-wide points: The authors suggested that few new T cells are recruited per seasonal influenza vaccination.

The receptor was isolated from a man in his forties or fifties who received an inactivated influenza vaccine. The chain couples TRBV12-3 or TRBV12-4 to TRBJ2-2; a weak D match, TRBD2 (6 bases). The sample here was PBMCs from blood, taken about 12 days after vaccination. This chain's CDR3 is CASSLFTSSNTGELFF. CDR3 in DNA: TGTGCCAGCAGTTTGTTCACTAGCTCGAACACCGGGGAGCTGTTTTTT.